This is a list of T cell receptor beta chains from one sample in a study of technical replicates of blood from a handful of donors. Profiling relied on immunoSEQ multiplex PCR, and the TCRdb table lists in-frame clones only, not all of them. The sample has tens of thousands of clones; around 87% are singletons. Source material: PBMCs. Receptor source: a human donor in good health. Some clones in this sample may be carry-over from other donors' samples. Each CDR3 is given with its conserved first and last residue. Each record gives: CDR3 length, V gene, J gene, CDR3 protein.

15,TRBV5-6,TRBJ1-5,CASSLAGGQGQPQHF
13,TRBV5-6,TRBJ2-5,CASSQLAGETQYF
14,TRBV5-1,TRBJ2-3,CASSLTPQGDTQYF
11,TRBV20-1,TRBJ2-7,CSAGANYEQYF
17,TRBV5-4,TRBJ2-4,CASSSDGDIRKNNIQYF
13,TRBV11-2,TRBJ1-1,CASSRQFRGEAFF
15,TRBV5-1,TRBJ1-1,CASGAGTYPNTEAFF
14,TRBV5-6,TRBJ1-5,CASSGGAGNQPQHF
17,TRBV7-2,TRBJ1-1,CASSFRTGGWKDTEAFF
15,TRBV4-2,TRBJ2-7,CASSQQGGGLDEQYF